The 23 T cell receptor beta chains in this list originate from one sample, sequenced in a study of a mutant IDH1 vaccine in newly diagnosed glioma (TCRdb year 2021). This specimen's time point label, per the study, means: week 35, safety follow-up. Every vaccine dose consisted of 300 ug of a 20-mer mutant IDH1 peptide in Montanide, administered subcutaneously together with topical imiquimod. Library method: the immunoSEQ multiplex PCR assay. What TCRdb holds here is the immuneACCESS table cut down to in-frame rearrangements. Part of the clones is not present; checked against another copy, under half of the missing clones reflect an unresolved V gene, and the others are unexplained. The sample table holds tens of thousands of clones, of which 84% were seen once. The ten largest clones capture 10% to 15% of the sample. Their antigen targets remain unknown. Specimen: PBMCs, collected from a glioma patient whose treatment included an IDH1 peptide vaccine. These receptors came from a man younger than 30 with glioma.

The rearrangement links TRBV9 to TRBJ1-3; D uncertain. The CDR3 consists of 13 residues. The V end lost 0 bases, the J end lost 4 bases, and 5 bases lay between the germline ends. Looked up from germline, CDR1 is SGDLS and CDR2 is YYNGEE. The CDR3 coding sequence is TGTGCCAGCAGCGTAGCCGGAGGAAACACCATATATTTT. Encoded protein: CASSVAGGNTIYF.

This clone was counted between two and nine times. J is TRBJ1-2 and V is TRBV6-4; D is uncertain. CDR3 size: 15 residues. Trimming removed 3 bases at V and 0 bases at J, with 11 bases between. Germline V gene lookup returns CDR1 MRHNA and CDR2 SNTAGT. The CDR3 nucleotides are TGTGCCAGCAGTGAATACTTGGACTCTAACTATGGCTACACCTTC. Its protein is CASSEYLDSNYGYTF.

The chain uses TRBV5-6 and TRBJ1-2; D not certain. Germline V gene sequence: CDR1 SGHDT, CDR2 YYEEEE. V lost 3 bases and J lost 6, with 15 bases in between. This CDR3 contains 14 residues. CDR3 bases: TGTGCCAGCAGCTGGGGAGGCCGGAGCGATGGCTACACCTTC. Translation gives CASSWGGRSDGYTF.

The chain has TRBV9 and TRBJ2-2; D ambiguous. The ends were cut back, 4 bases at V and 7 bases at J, with 11 bases in the middle. Germline V gene lookup returns CDR1 SGDLS and CDR2 YYNGEE. The CDR3 spans 13 residues. The CDR3 nucleotides are TGTGCCAGCAGCCCCCGGCTGGACGGGGAGCTGTTTTTT. It specifies CASSPRLDGELFF. Full variable domain (missing parts from reference TRBV9 and TRBJ2-2): DSGVTQTPKHLITATGQRVTLRCSPRSGDLSVYWYQQSLDQGLQFLIQYYNGEERAKGNILERFSAQQFPDLHSELNLSSLELGDSALYFCASSPRLDGELFFGEGSRLTVL.

This chain links TRBV20-1 with TRBJ2-5; no definite D call. The germline gives CDR1 DFQATT, CDR2 SNEGSKA (reference sequence). CDR3 size: 11 residues. Trimming stripped 2 bases from V and 1 base from J, with 2 bases between. The CDR3 sequence is CSARSQETQYF. The CDR3 coding sequence is TGCAGTGCTAGATCCCAAGAGACCCAGTACTTC.

This chain uses TRBV30 with TRBJ2-1, with D unresolved. V was cut by 3 bases and J by 6 bases, with 3 bases left in between. CDR3 length equals 10 residues. Germline CDR1 reads GTSNPN; CDR2 reads SVGIG (reference sequence). CDR3 residues: CAWRANEQFF. As DNA, the CDR3 is TGTGCCTGGAGGGCCAATGAGCAGTTCTTC.

The J gene is TRBJ1-1, the V gene TRBV2; 8 nucleotides align to TRBD1. The junction had 6 bases not matched to a gene; V was cut back by 7 bases and J by 5 bases. Germline V gives CDR1 SNHLY, CDR2 FYNNEI. There are 13 residues in the CDR3. CDR3 sequence reads: CASNGQGWTEAFF. CDR3 coding DNA: TGTGCCAGCAACGGACAGGGTTGGACTGAAGCTTTCTTT.

The rearrangement uses TRBV4-2 and TRBJ1-1; D is ambiguous. This CDR3 contains 16 residues. Germline V lookup: CDR1 LGHNA, CDR2 YNFKEQ. The V end lost 1 base, the J end lost 6 bases, and 18 bases lay between the germline ends. The CDR3, as DNA: TGTGCCAGCAGCCAAGGGCCGGAGGGCGGAGCCTCTGAAGCTTTCTTT. Translated: CASSQGPEGGASEAFF.

V gene TRBV10-3 combines with J gene TRBJ1-5, with D maybe TRBD1 (5 bases). Germline lookup yields CDR1 ENHRY and CDR2 SYGVKD. The CDR3 length is 13 residues. Trimming removed 3 bases at V and 7 bases at J, with 10 bases between. CDR3 sequence reads: CAISETGGQPQHF. CDR3 DNA: TGTGCCATCAGTGAAACAGGCGGCCAGCCCCAGCATTTT.

This chain connects TRBV5-1 to TRBJ2-7, with 8 bases identical to TRBD2. In germline, CDR1 is SGHRS, CDR2 YFSETQ. Trimming took 0 bases from V and 1 from J; bases not matched to a gene: 9. The CDR3 consists of 17 residues. The CDR3 nucleotides are TGCGCCAGCAGCTTGGTATTTACTAGCGGCAATTCCTACGAGCAGTACTTC. It codes for CASSLVFTSGNSYEQYF.

J is TRBJ2-5 and V is TRBV5-1; 8 bases line up with TRBD2. V gave up 3 bases and J gave up 5 bases; unmatched junction bases: 6. Germline-derived CDR1 and CDR2 are SGHRS and YFSETQ. This CDR3 is 14 amino acids long. Written as DNA, the CDR3 is TGCGCCAGCAGCTCCCCTAGCGGGCCGGAGACCCAGTACTTC. It codes for CASSSPSGPETQYF.

This clone occurred a few times. The chain joins TRBV6-5 to TRBJ1-1; D is perhaps TRBD1 (5 bases). The CDR3 has 11 amino acids. V was shortened by 7 bases and J by 10 bases, with 13 bases between the two germline ends. Per the germline V gene, CDR1 is MNHEY and CDR2 is SVGAGI. The CDR3 DNA follows: TGTGCCAGCATGGACGGGGCGGGAGCTTTCTTT. Its protein is CASMDGAGAFF.

This chain connects TRBV2 to TRBJ1-1, with 8 nucleotides matching TRBD1. Germline V gene data show CDR1 as SNHLY and CDR2 as FYNNEI. Losses at the gene ends were 2 bases for V and 4 bases for J; bases not matched to a gene: 15. The CDR3 totals 18 residues. The CDR3 spells CASSEIGLGQARGTEAFF. In nucleotides, the CDR3 is TGTGCCAGCAGTGAAATAGGATTGGGACAGGCCAGGGGCACTGAAGCTTTCTTT.

The rearrangement links TRBV7-2 to TRBJ1-5; D perhaps matches TRBD1 (5 bases). This CDR3 spans 15 amino acids. Germline V CDR1 and CDR2: SGHTA, FQGNSA. V lost 5 bases, J lost 3 bases, and 14 bases lay in between. In DNA, the CDR3 is TGTGCCAGCAGCCTTGGGAGGGGCTTCAATCAGCCCCAGCATTTT. This codes for CASSLGRGFNQPQHF.

The chain joins TRBV18 to TRBJ2-5, with 7 positions matching TRBD1. Per germline, CDR1 KGHSH and CDR2 LQKENI. V lost 3 bases, J lost 5 bases, and 9 bases stayed unmatched. This CDR3 comprises 15 residues. CDR3 in amino acids: CASSPSLSQGETQYF. For the CDR3, the DNA is TGTGCCAGCTCACCTTCGCTATCACAGGGGGAGACCCAGTACTTC.

The rearrangement uses TRBV7-9 and TRBJ1-5; D is possibly TRBD1 (5 bases). Germline CDR1 reads SEHNR; CDR2 reads FQNEAQ (reference sequence). The CDR3 loop spans 14 amino acids. The V end was cut by 5 bases, the J end by 0 bases, with 8 bases between. The CDR3: CASSDGGSNQPQHF. CDR3 DNA: TGTGCCAGCAGCGACGGGGGTAGCAATCAGCCCCAGCATTTT.

V is TRBV9 and J is TRBJ2-7, with TRBD2 identical over 11 bases. The germline gives CDR1 SGDLS, CDR2 YYNGEE. This CDR3 is 15 amino acids long. V dropped 1 base and J dropped 5; count of bases not matched to a gene: 5. This chain's CDR3 is CASSVTGTSGDEQYF. The DNA of the CDR3 is TGTGCCAGCAGCGTAACTGGGACTAGCGGTGACGAGCAGTACTTC. Full variable domain (missing parts from reference TRBV9 and TRBJ2-7): DSGVTQTPKHLITATGQRVTLRCSPRSGDLSVYWYQQSLDQGLQFLIQYYNGEERAKGNILERFSAQQFPDLHSELNLSSLELGDSALYFCASSVTGTSGDEQYFGPGTRLTVT.

This rearrangement joins TRBV2 to TRBJ2-7; D ambiguous. The length of the CDR3 is 13 residues. Trimming stripped 1 base from V and 2 bases from J, with 6 bases between. The germline V gene has CDR1 SNHLY and CDR2 FYNNEI. CDR3 DNA: TGTGCCAGCAGTGAAGGACGGCCCTACGAGCAGTACTTC. It codes for CASSEGRPYEQYF.

This clone was counted once. The V gene is TRBV15, the J gene TRBJ1-5; D is ambiguous. This CDR3 is built from 12 residues. Germline V gives CDR1 LNHNV, CDR2 YYDKDF (reference sequence). With 2 bases removed from V and 3 bases from J, the gap between germline ends came to 2 bases. CDR3 loop: CATSRNNQPQHF. The CDR3 DNA follows: TGTGCCACCAGCAGAAACAATCAGCCCCAGCATTTT.

This clone was detected a few times. The gene calls are TRBV4-2 and TRBJ1-1, with TRBD1 as a possible D gene (5 bases). Trimming removed 0 bases from V and 8 bases from J, with 16 bases in between. The CDR3 covers 15 residues. The V gene's germline CDR1 is LGHNA and CDR2 YNFKEQ. The CDR3 spells CASSQEIKAGWEAFF. The CDR3 DNA reads as TGTGCCAGCAGCCAAGAAATCAAGGCAGGGTGGGAAGCTTTCTTT.

This sequence joins TRBV19 and TRBJ1-2; 9 nucleotides line up with TRBD1. The CDR3 spans 14 residues. V trimming: 10 bases; J trimming: 3 bases; junction bases outside the gene matches: 9. The V gene's germline CDR1 is LNHDA and CDR2 SQIVND (reference sequence). Here the CDR3 DNA reads TGTGCCACTTCCCCCGGGACAGGGTACTATGGCTACACCTTC. Its translation: CATSPGTGYYGYTF.

The chain has TRBV7-2 and TRBJ2-1, with TRBD2 as a possible D gene (6 bases). Trimming took 5 bases from V and 5 from J, leaving 10 bases between them. There are 13 residues in the CDR3. Germline V gene lookup returns CDR1 SGHTA and CDR2 FQGNSA. The CDR3 DNA is TGTGCCAGCAGCCGGGGACTTCACAATGAGCAGTTCTTC. Protein: CASSRGLHNEQFF.

This rearrangement joins TRBV7-2 to TRBJ2-7; the match to TRBD2 covers 10 bases. V shed 2 bases and J 6 bases; nucleotides not matched to a gene: 7. Germline V gives CDR1 SGHTA, CDR2 FQGNSA. The CDR3 has 15 amino acids. The CDR3 spells CASSLISLAGVEQYF. DNA for the CDR3: TGTGCCAGCAGCTTAATATCCCTAGCGGGAGTCGAGCAGTACTTC.